The sequence of this T cell receptor beta chain was determined in a study of T cells after yellow fever vaccination. In this sample, this clonotype turned up many times. Each CDR3 protein gets one entry after TCRdb re-called the 5' RACE reads with MiXCR. The sample gives about 74,000 distinct CDR3 sequences, roughly 6.9% of which show up once; roughly 35% is in the top ten. This CDR3 region has 20 residues. The germline V gene has CDR1 MGHRA and CDR2 YSYEKL. The germline V and J ends were trimmed by 0 bases and 0 bases, with 22 bases remaining between them. The source material was CD8+ T cells sorted from PBMCs, sampled more than 4 days after the first yellow fever vaccination. The rearrangement joins TRBV4-1 to TRBJ2-3; the D gene is possibly TRBD1 (5 bases). The clonotype originates from a man younger than 35 who received the YFV17D yellow fever vaccine. The CDR3 DNA reads TGCGCCAGCAGCCAAGATTGGGGCAGGGTTATTGTTTCTAGCACAGATACGCAGTATTTT. It codes for CASSQDWGRVIVSSTDTQYF.